Detailed here is one T cell receptor beta chain. Its antigen remains undetermined. One base away there is no much larger clone; base qualities are not given. The library came from the immunoSEQ multiplex PCR assay. What TCRdb holds here is the immuneACCESS table cut down to in-frame rearrangements. Part of the clones is not present; checked against another copy, under half of the missing clones reflect an unresolved V gene, and the others are unexplained. The sample contains some 42,000 clones, 87% of them found a single time. The ten largest clones represent roughly 0.9% of the sample. The sample originates from a study of T cell changes during pregnancy in multiple sclerosis (dated by TCRdb to the late 2010s). Turning to the overall study: In women with multiple sclerosis, the researchers looked at how the T cell repertoire shifted as pregnancy progressed.

V is pruned by 2 bases and J by 4 bases, leaving 7 bases of the junction without a gene match. Sequences SGHAT (CDR1) and FQDESV (CDR2) are obtained from the germline V gene (reference sequence). The CDR3 covers 16 residues, taking in both the cysteine and the phenylalanine. The read is trimmed to its CDR3 DNA, 48 bases read in frame from base 1. Recombination joined TRBV11-1 with TRBJ2-1; TRBD2 matches 8 bases in the middle. This material consisted of CD4+ T cells from peripheral blood mononuclear cells, taken after pregnancy. The receptor's source is a female donor with multiple sclerosis, enrolled in a pregnancy study. The CDR3 protein is CASSLFGGGGYNEQFF. The nucleotide sequence is given as TGTGCCAGCAGCTTATTCGGGGGGGGAGGGTACAATGAGCAGTTCTTC. Reference TRBV11-1 and TRBJ2-1 genes cover what lies past the CDR3, so the full variable domain is EAEVAQSPRYKITEKSQAVAFWCDPISGHATLYWYRQILGQGPELLVQFQDESVVDDSQLPKDRFSAERLKGVDSTLKIQPAELGDSAMYLCASSLFGGGGYNEQFFGPGTRLTVL.